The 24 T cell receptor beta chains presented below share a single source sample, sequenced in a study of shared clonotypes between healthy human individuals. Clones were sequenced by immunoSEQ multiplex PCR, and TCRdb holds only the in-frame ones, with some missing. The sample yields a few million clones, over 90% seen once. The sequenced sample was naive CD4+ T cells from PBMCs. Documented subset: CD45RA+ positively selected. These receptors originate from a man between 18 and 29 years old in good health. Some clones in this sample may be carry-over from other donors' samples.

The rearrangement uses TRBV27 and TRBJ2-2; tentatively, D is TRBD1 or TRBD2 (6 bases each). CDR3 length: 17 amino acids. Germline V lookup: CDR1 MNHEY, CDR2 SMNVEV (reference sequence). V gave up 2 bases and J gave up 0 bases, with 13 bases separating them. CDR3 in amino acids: CASSLRRGNANTGELFF. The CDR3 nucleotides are TGTGCCAGCAGTTTAAGGAGGGGGAACGCGAACACCGGGGAGCTGTTTTTT.

Here the CDR3 reads CASSQPGPASKQGAFYGYTF. The DNA of the CDR3 is TGCGCCAGCAGCCAACCAGGCCCAGCTTCCAAACAGGGGGCATTCTATGGCTACACCTTC. The chain uses TRBV4-1 and TRBJ1-2, with 9 nucleotides matching TRBD1. The V and J ends lost 2 bases and 4 bases, in that order; junction bases with no gene match: 20. The CDR3 contains 20 residues. The V gene's germline CDR1 is MGHRA and CDR2 YSYEKL.

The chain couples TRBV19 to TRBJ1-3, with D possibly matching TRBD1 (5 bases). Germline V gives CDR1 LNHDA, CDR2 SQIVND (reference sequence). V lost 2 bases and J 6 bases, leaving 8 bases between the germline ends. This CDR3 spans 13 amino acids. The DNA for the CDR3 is TGTGCCAGTAGTATAAGGGGCGAAAACACCATATATTTT. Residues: CASSIRGENTIYF. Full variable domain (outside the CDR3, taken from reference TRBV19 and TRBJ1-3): DGGITQSPKYLFRKEGQNVTLSCEQNLNHDAMYWYRQDPGQGLRLIYYSQIVNDFQKGDIAEGYSVSREKKESFPLTVTSAQKNPTAFYLCASSIRGENTIYFGEGSWLTVV.

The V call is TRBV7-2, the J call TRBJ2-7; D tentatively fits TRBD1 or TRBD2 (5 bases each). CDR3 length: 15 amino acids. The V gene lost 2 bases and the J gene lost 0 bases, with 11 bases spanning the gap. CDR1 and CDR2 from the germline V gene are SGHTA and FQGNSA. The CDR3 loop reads CASSLLGVSSYEQYF. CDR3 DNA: TGTGCCAGCAGCTTATTGGGGGTGAGCTCCTACGAGCAGTACTTC. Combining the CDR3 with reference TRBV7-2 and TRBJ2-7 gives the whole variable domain GAGVSQSPSNKVTEKGKDVELRCDPISGHTALYWYRQSLGQGLEFLIYFQGNSAPDKSGLPSDRFSAERTGGSVSTLTIQRTQQEDSAVYLCASSLLGVSSYEQYFGPGTRLTVT.

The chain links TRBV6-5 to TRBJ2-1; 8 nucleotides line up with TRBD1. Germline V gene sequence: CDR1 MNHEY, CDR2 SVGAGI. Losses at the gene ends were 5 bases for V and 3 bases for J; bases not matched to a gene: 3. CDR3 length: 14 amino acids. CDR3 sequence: CASSLRGLYNEQFF. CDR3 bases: TGTGCCAGCAGTCTCAGGGGGCTCTACAATGAGCAGTTCTTC.

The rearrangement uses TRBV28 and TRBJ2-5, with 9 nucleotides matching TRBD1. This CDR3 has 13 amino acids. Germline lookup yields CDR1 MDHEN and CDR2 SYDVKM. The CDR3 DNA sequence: TGTGCTACTTACAGGGGGCGGTGGGAGACCCAGTACTTC. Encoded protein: CATYRGRWETQYF.

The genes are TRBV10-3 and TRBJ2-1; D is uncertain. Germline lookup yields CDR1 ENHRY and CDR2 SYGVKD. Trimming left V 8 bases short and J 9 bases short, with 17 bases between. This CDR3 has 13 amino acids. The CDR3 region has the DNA TGTGCCATCGTGAGAGAACTTCCCGGTGAGCAGTTCTTC. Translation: CAIVRELPGEQFF.

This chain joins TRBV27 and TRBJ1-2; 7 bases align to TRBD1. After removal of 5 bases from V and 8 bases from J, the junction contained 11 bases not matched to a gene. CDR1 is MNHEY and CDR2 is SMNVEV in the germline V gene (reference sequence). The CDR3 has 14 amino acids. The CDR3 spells CASSLTTGERGYTF. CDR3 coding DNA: TGTGCCAGCAGTCTAACCACAGGGGAGAGGGGCTACACCTTC.

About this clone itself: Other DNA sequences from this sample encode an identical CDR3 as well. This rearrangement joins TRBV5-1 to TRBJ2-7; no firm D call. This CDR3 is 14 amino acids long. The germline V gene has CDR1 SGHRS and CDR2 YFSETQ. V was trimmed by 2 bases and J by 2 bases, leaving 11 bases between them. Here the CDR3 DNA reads TGCGCCAGCAGCTTAGGCCCAGGCACCTACGAGCAGTACTTC. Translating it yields CASSLGPGTYEQYF.

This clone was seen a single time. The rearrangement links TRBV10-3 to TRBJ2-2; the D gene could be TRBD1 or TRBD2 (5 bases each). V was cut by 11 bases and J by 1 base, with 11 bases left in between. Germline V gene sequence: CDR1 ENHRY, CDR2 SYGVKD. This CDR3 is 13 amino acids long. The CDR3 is CAVRDGNTGELFF. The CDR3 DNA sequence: TGTGCCGTCCGGGACGGGAACACCGGGGAGCTGTTTTTT.

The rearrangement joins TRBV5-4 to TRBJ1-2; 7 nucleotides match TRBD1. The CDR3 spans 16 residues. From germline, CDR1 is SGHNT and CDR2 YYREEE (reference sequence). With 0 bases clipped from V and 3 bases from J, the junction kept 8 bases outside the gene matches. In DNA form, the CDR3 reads TGTGCCAGCAGCTTGGGAGGCATTACAGGGGACTATGGCTACACCTTC. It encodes CASSLGGITGDYGYTF.

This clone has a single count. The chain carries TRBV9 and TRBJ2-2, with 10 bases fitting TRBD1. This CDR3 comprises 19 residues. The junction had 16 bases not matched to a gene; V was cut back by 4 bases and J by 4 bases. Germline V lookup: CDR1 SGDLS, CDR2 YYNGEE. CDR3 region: CASSSGQGEREWLTGELFF. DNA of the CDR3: TGTGCCAGCAGCTCCGGACAGGGGGAGCGGGAGTGGCTCACCGGGGAGCTGTTTTTT. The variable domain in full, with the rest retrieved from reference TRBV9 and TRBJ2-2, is DSGVTQTPKHLITATGQRVTLRCSPRSGDLSVYWYQQSLDQGLQFLIQYYNGEERAKGNILERFSAQQFPDLHSELNLSSLELGDSALYFCASSSGQGEREWLTGELFFGEGSRLTVL.

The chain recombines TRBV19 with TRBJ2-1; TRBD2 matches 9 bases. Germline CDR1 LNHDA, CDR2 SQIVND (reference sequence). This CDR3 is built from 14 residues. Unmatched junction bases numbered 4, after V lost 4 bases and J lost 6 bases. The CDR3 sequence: CASSTGLAFNEQFF. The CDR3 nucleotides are TGTGCCAGTAGTACGGGACTAGCATTCAATGAGCAGTTCTTC.

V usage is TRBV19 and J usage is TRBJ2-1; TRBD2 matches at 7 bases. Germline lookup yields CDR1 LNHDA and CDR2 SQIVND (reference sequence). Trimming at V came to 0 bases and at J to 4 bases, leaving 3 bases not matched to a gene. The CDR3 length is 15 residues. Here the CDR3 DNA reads TGTGCCAGTAGTATAGAGGCTAGCGGTTACAATGAGCAGTTCTTC. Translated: CASSIEASGYNEQFF. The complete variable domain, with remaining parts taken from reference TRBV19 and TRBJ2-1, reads DGGITQSPKYLFRKEGQNVTLSCEQNLNHDAMYWYRQDPGQGLRLIYYSQIVNDFQKGDIAEGYSVSREKKESFPLTVTSAQKNPTAFYLCASSIEASGYNEQFFGPGTRLTVL.

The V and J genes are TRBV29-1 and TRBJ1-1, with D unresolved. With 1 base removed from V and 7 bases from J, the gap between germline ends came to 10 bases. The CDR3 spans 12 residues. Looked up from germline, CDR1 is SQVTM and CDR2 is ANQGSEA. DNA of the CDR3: TGCAGCGTTGAAGTGTCCCCGCATGAAGCTTTCTTT. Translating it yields CSVEVSPHEAFF.

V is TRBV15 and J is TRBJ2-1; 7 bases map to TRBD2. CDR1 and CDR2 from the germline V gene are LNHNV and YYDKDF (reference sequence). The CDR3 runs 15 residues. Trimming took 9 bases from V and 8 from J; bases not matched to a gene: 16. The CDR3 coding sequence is TGTGCCACAACCTCCCCCGCGGGAGTGCGCTATGAGCAGTTCTTC. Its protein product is CATTSPAGVRYEQFF.

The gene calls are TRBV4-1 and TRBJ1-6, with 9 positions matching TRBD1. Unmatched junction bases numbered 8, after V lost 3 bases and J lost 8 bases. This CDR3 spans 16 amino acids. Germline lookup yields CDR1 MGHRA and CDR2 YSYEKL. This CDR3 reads CASSQLPGQGDSPLHF. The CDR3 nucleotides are TGCGCCAGCAGCCAGCTCCCGGGACAGGGAGATTCACCCCTCCACTTT.

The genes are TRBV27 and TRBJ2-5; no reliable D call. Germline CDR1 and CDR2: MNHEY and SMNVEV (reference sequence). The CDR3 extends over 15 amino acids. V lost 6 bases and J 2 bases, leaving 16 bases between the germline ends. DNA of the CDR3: TGTGCCAGCAGAACGCATAGGGCACTTCAAGAGACCCAGTACTTC. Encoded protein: CASRTHRALQETQYF.

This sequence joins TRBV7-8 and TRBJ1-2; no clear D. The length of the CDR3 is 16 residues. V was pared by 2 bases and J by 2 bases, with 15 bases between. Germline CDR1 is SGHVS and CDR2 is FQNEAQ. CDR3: CASSLFGRAANYGYTF. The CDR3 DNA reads TGTGCCAGCAGCTTATTCGGGAGGGCGGCCAACTATGGCTACACCTTC.

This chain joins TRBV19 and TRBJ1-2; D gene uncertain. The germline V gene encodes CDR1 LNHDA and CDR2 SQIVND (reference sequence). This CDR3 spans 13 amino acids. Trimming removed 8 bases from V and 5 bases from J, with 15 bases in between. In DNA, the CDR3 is TGTGCCAGTTGTTTCCGTCTGGGGTATGGCTACACCTTC. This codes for CASCFRLGYGYTF. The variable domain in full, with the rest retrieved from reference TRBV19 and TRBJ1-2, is DGGITQSPKYLFRKEGQNVTLSCEQNLNHDAMYWYRQDPGQGLRLIYYSQIVNDFQKGDIAEGYSVSREKKESFPLTVTSAQKNPTAFYLCASCFRLGYGYTFGSGTRLTVV.

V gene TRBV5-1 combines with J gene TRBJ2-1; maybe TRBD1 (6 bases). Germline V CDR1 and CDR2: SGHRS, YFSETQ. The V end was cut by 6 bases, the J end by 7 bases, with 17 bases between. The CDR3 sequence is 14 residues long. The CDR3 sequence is CASTTGRGSNEQFF. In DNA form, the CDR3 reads TGCGCCAGCACCACGGGCAGGGGCTCAAATGAGCAGTTCTTC.

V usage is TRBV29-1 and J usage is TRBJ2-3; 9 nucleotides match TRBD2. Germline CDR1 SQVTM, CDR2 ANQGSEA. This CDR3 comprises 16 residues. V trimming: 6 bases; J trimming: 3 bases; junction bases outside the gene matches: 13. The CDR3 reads CSVGWLAGWGTDTQYF. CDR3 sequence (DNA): TGCAGCGTCGGATGGCTAGCGGGATGGGGAACAGATACGCAGTATTTT.

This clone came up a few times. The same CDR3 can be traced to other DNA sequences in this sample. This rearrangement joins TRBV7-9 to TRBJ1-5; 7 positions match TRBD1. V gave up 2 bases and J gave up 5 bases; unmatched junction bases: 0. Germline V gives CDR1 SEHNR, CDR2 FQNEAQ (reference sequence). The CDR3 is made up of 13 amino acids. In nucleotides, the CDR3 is TGTGCCAGCAGCTTAACAGGGGATCAGCCCCAGCATTTT. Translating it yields CASSLTGDQPQHF. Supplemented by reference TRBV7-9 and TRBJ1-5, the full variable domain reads DTGVSQNPRHKITKRGQNVTFRCDPISEHNRLYWYRQTLGQGPEFLTYFQNEAQLEKSRLLSDRFSAERPKGSFSTLEIQRTEQGDSAMYLCASSLTGDQPQHFGDGTRLSIL.

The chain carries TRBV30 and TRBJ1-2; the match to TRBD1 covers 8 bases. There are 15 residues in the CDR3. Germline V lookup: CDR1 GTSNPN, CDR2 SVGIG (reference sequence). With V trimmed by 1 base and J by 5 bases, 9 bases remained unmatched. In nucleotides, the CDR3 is TGTGCCTGGAGTGGTACGGGGACAGGAAGGTATGGCTACACCTTC. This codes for CAWSGTGTGRYGYTF.